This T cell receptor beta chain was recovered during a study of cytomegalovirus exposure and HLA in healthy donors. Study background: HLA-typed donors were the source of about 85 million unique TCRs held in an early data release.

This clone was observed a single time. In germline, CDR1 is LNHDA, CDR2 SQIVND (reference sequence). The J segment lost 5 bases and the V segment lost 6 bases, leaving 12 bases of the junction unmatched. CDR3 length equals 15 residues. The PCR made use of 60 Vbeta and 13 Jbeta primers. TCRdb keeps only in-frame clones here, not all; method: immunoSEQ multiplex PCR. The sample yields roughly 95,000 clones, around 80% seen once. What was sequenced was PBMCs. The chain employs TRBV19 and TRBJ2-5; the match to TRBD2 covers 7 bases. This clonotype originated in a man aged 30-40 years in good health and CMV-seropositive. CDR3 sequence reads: CASRSWEGGGETQYF. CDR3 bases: TGTGCCAGTAGATCCTGGGAGGGAGGAGGGGAGACCCAGTACTTC.